Shown below are 18 T cell receptor beta chains from a single sample sequenced in a study of human T cells and chemical hapten exposure. TCRdb re-derived calls from the RACE reads in MiXCR, one entry per CDR3 protein. This repertoire shows some 70,000 distinct CDR3 sequences, approximately 10% found once; its top ten account for around 6.8%. Time point meaning: patch test 2, 6 weeks after DPC sensitization. Treatment specified: therapeutic diphenylcyclopropenone sensitization with weekly scalp DPC. The specimen was whole blood, collected in connection with sensitization to the hapten diphenylcyclopropenone (DPC). The source of these receptors is a woman aged 45-65 years with alopecia areata. Some clones in this sample may be carry-over from other donors' samples.

V and J are TRBV6-5 and TRBJ2-1, with TRBD1 as a possible D gene (5 bases). The germline V gene has CDR1 MNHEY and CDR2 SVGAGI. Trimming took off 4 bases at V and 7 bases at J, with 14 bases between the two ends. This CDR3 has 14 residues. CDR3 bases: TGTGCCAGCAGTTCCCTGGCAAGGGGAAATGAGCAGTTCTTC. Its translation: CASSSLARGNEQFF.

This clonotype came up many times. V gene TRBV19 combines with J gene TRBJ2-3; D perhaps matches TRBD1 (5 bases). V lost 7 bases, J lost 1 base, and 12 bases lay in between. Germline V gene data show CDR1 as LNHDA and CDR2 as SQIVND (reference sequence). The CDR3 length is 14 residues. The CDR3 bases are TGTGCCAGTAAAAGGGGAAGGGGCACAGATACGCAGTATTTT. This sequence encodes CASKRGRGTDTQYF.

The rearrangement links TRBV20-1 to TRBJ2-3, with 7 bases aligning to TRBD2. The ends lost 3 bases at V and 1 base at J; junction bases unmatched: 4. CDR1 DFQATT and CDR2 SNEGSKA come from the germline V gene (reference sequence). The CDR3 is 14 residues long. CDR3 region: CSASSGARTDTQYF. The CDR3 nucleotides read TGCAGTGCTAGCAGCGGGGCCCGCACAGATACGCAGTATTTT.

The sample holds many counts of this clonotype. This sequence joins TRBV2 and TRBJ2-7; TRBD2 might be the D (6 bases). Germline V gene data show CDR1 as SNHLY and CDR2 as FYNNEI. The CDR3 contains 13 residues. Trimming took off 4 bases at V and 1 base at J, with 8 bases between the two ends. In nucleotides, the CDR3 is TGTGCCAGCAGTGTACGGGGGTCCTACGAGCAGTACTTC. Translated, it gives CASSVRGSYEQYF.

This clonotype was observed many times. The chain carries TRBV11-3 and TRBJ1-1, with D maybe TRBD1 (6 bases). The CDR3 extends over 15 amino acids. V gave up 5 bases and J gave up 5 bases, with 18 bases separating them. Germline V CDR1 and CDR2: SGHNT, YENEEA. The CDR3 protein is CASSLHSGEGTEAFF. CDR3 bases: TGTGCCAGCAGCCTACATTCAGGGGAAGGTACTGAAGCTTTCTTT. The whole variable domain, remainder taken from reference TRBV11-3 and TRBJ1-1, is EAGVVQSPRYKIIEKKQPVAFWCNPISGHNTLYWYLQNLGQGPELLIRYENEEAVDDSQLPKDRFSAERLKGVDSTLKIQPAELGDSAVYLCASSLHSGEGTEAFFGQGTRLTVV.

This clonotype was observed a few times. V usage is TRBV12-3 or TRBV12-4 and J usage is TRBJ1-2, with unresolved D. The CDR3 has 13 residues. V was pared by 7 bases and J by 8 bases, with 17 bases between. The CDR3 reads CASTARRILGYTF. The DNA of the CDR3 is TGTGCCAGCACCGCGCGCCGAATTTTGGGCTACACCTTC.

This clonotype was observed at least ten times. The CDR3 protein is CASSYIRSTSSYEQYF. In nucleotides, the CDR3 is TGTGCCAGCAGTTACATTAGGTCCACCAGCTCCTACGAGCAGTACTTC. The gene calls are TRBV6-5 and TRBJ2-7; D gene ambiguous. Trimming pared 2 bases from V and 0 bases from J, leaving 14 bases between. The germline gives CDR1 MNHEY, CDR2 SVGAGI. CDR3 length: 16 residues.

This clonotype has ten or more counts. V usage is TRBV7-2 and J usage is TRBJ1-4; the match to TRBD1 covers 10 bases. Trimming removed 1 base from V and 5 bases from J; junction bases left unmatched: 4. The germline gives CDR1 SGHTA, CDR2 FQGNSA. The CDR3 has 16 residues. DNA of the CDR3: TGTGCCAGCAGCTTAGGCTGGACAGGGGGAAATGAAAAACTGTTTTTT. Its protein product is CASSLGWTGGNEKLFF.

This clonotype has a handful of counts. The chain uses TRBV11-2 and TRBJ2-7; 8 positions match TRBD1. The germline V gene has CDR1 SGHAT and CDR2 FQNNGV. The length of the CDR3 is 17 residues. V dropped 4 bases and J dropped 4; count of bases not matched to a gene: 15. The CDR3 DNA is TGTGCCAGCAGCTCCCCCTTTCTCCCGGGACAGGAGTACGAGCAGTACTTC. This gives the protein CASSSPFLPGQEYEQYF.

This clonotype came up many times. V gene TRBV7-8 combines with J gene TRBJ2-4, with TRBD1 identical over 9 bases. The J segment lost 8 bases and the V segment lost 1 base, leaving 15 bases of the junction unmatched. CDR3 length: 18 amino acids. CDR1 SGHVS and CDR2 FQNEAQ come from the germline V gene. CDR3 region: CASSLGLPGQGILDIQYF. The DNA of the CDR3 is TGTGCCAGCAGCTTAGGCTTGCCGGGACAGGGTATTCTGGACATTCAGTACTTC.

This clonotype was detected many times. The chain recombines TRBV20-1 with TRBJ2-1; possible D gene TRBD2, 6 bases. The CDR3 length is 14 residues. Germline CDR1 DFQATT, CDR2 SNEGSKA (reference sequence). The V and J ends lost 3 bases and 2 bases respectively, with 11 bases between them. CDR3 in amino acids: CSASGSKAYNEQFF. CDR3 nucleotides: TGCAGTGCTAGCGGGAGTAAGGCCTACAATGAGCAGTTCTTC.

The table lists this clonotype with a few counts. J is TRBJ1-3 and V is TRBV24-1; D remains ambiguous. The CDR3 is 17 residues long. Germline V lookup: CDR1 KGHDR, CDR2 SFDVKD. Trimming took 0 bases from V and 0 from J, leaving 11 bases between them. CDR3 region: CATSDLSPSYSGNTIYF. In nucleotides, the CDR3 is TGTGCCACCAGTGATTTGTCTCCGTCGTACTCTGGAAACACCATATATTTT.

The chain combines TRBV6-5 with TRBJ1-6; 10 bases are a match to TRBD1. The CDR3 consists of 15 residues. Trimming took 4 bases from V and 10 from J; bases not matched to a gene: 7. Germline lookup yields CDR1 MNHEY and CDR2 SVGAGI. The CDR3 protein is CASSFGTGVNSPLHF. CDR3 in DNA: TGTGCCAGCAGTTTCGGGACAGGGGTTAACTCACCCCTCCACTTT.

This clonotype was found many times. J is TRBJ2-6 and V is TRBV23-1; tentatively, D is TRBD2 (5 bases). TRBV23-1 is an ORF, with its function uncertain. V was trimmed by 8 bases and J by 0 bases, leaving 8 bases between them. This CDR3 has 14 amino acids. The CDR3 bases are TGCGCCAGCCGGACTCTCTCTGGGGCCAACGTCCTGACTTTC. Its translation: CASRTLSGANVLTF.

The genes are TRBV6-5 and TRBJ2-3, with D unresolved. Deletions cut 5 bases from V and 2 bases from J, with 11 bases between. The CDR3 runs to 14 residues. Germline-derived CDR1 and CDR2 are MNHEY and SVGAGI. The CDR3 here is CASSPGPYTDTQYF. The DNA of the CDR3 is TGTGCCAGCAGTCCCGGACCCTACACAGATACGCAGTATTTT.

This clonotype was found many times. J is TRBJ1-5 and V is TRBV6-6; D ambiguous. The CDR3 is 15 residues long. CDR1 and CDR2 (germline): MNHNY, SVGAGI (reference sequence). Trimming left V 0 bases short and J 1 base short, with 7 bases between. CDR3 DNA: TGTGCCAGCAGTTACTCGATAGGGAGCAATCAGCCCCAGCATTTT. It translates to CASSYSIGSNQPQHF.

This clonotype was seen ten or more times. This chain connects TRBV7-2 to TRBJ2-7; 14 bases match TRBD2. Germline values: CDR1 SGHTA, CDR2 FQGNSA. V shed 5 bases, J shed 3 bases, and the junction held 6 bases outside the gene matches. CDR3 size: 16 residues. The DNA for the CDR3 is TGTGCCAGCAGCGGGACTAGCGGGAGCGTTATCTACGAGCAGTACTTC. Residues: CASSGTSGSVIYEQYF.

This clonotype was counted ten times or more. V and J are TRBV20-1 and TRBJ1-5; 11 bases are a match to TRBD1. The CDR3 extends over 15 amino acids. The V gene's germline CDR1 is DFQATT and CDR2 SNEGSKA (reference sequence). V was clipped by 3 bases and J by 6 bases; unmatched bases: 7. The CDR3 nucleotides read TGCAGTGCTAGGACGGACAGGGGGCGAGGTCAGCCCCAGCATTTT. Translation gives CSARTDRGRGQPQHF.